This passage covers 18 T cell receptor beta chains from one sample sequenced in a study of blood T cells in healthy people across ages. Together with a sample-barcoded 5' primer, a J-beta primer mix was included in a second PCR lasting 7 to 11 cycles. TCRdb passed the 5' RACE reads through MiXCR, listing each CDR3 protein once. The table includes some 920,000 distinct CDR3 sequences, 45% to 60% detected once. Sequenced: blood. These TCRs come from a woman in her fifties or sixties in good health.

As for this clonotype: A junction boundary mismatches the germline segment, possibly from a read error. The CDR3 loop is CASSQAAVGRNNPPQHF. The CDR3 nucleotides read TGCGCCAGCAGCCAAGCAGCGGTGGGTCGGAACAATCCGCCCCAGCATTTT. The rearrangement links TRBV4-1 to TRBJ1-5; D unresolved. CDR1 and CDR2 (germline): MGHRA, YSYEKL. The CDR3 runs 17 residues.

Turning to this clonotype: A much more abundant neighbour one base away suggests this may be a read error. The gene calls are TRBV7-2 and TRBJ2-5, with 8 bases lining up with TRBD2. Germline V gene lookup returns CDR1 SGHTA and CDR2 FQGNSA. This CDR3 is built from 13 residues. The CDR3 reads CAGSLGLAETQYF. The CDR3 DNA sequence: TGTGCCGGCAGCTTAGGACTAGCAGAGACCCAGTACTTC.

This chain connects TRBV20-1 to TRBJ1-5, with TRBD1 matching over 8 bases. The V segment lost 2 bases and the J segment 10 bases; nucleotides outside the gene matches: 7. Looked up from germline, CDR1 is DFQATT and CDR2 is SNEGSKA (reference sequence). The CDR3 has 13 residues. This CDR3 is CSARRQGTPPQHF. The CDR3 DNA follows: TGCAGTGCTAGAAGACAGGGGACACCACCCCAGCATTTT.

The V call is TRBV2, the J call TRBJ2-2; a possible D gene is TRBD2 (6 bases). This CDR3 has 13 amino acids. CDR1 and CDR2 (germline): SNHLY, FYNNEI. V was cut by 8 bases and J by 3 bases, with 10 bases left in between. In nucleotides, the CDR3 is TGTGCCAGCTGGACTACCGACACCGGGGAGCTGTTTTTT. Amino acids: CASWTTDTGELFF. Filled out from reference TRBV2 and TRBJ2-2, the complete variable domain reads EPEVTQTPSHQVTQMGQEVILRCVPISNHLYFYWYRQILGQKVEFLVSFYNNEISEKSEIFDDQFSVERPDGSNFTLKIRSTKLEDSAMYFCASWTTDTGELFFGEGSRLTVL.

This chain uses TRBV6-1 with TRBJ2-6; D is perhaps TRBD2 (6 bases). V was clipped by 7 bases and J by 0 bases, with 13 bases between them. There are 16 residues in the CDR3. The germline V gene has CDR1 MNHNS and CDR2 SASEGT. Written as DNA, the CDR3 is TGTGCCAGCAATAGCGGACGTAGCTCTGGGGCCAACGTCCTGACTTTC. The encoded protein is CASNSGRSSGANVLTF.

The sample holds a few counts of this clonotype. The gene calls are TRBV5-4 and TRBJ2-5; the D is unclear. There are 14 residues in the CDR3. V lost 6 bases and J 3 bases, leaving 15 bases between the germline ends. Germline values: CDR1 SGHNT, CDR2 YYREEE (reference sequence). The CDR3 nucleotides are TGTGCCAGCACCCACTTAGGGATGGAAGAGACCCAGTACTTC. It codes for CASTHLGMEETQYF.

The gene calls are TRBV20-1 and TRBJ2-7; 11 bases agree with TRBD2. The CDR3 extends over 14 amino acids. The germline V gene encodes CDR1 DFQATT and CDR2 SNEGSKA (reference sequence). The V gene end was trimmed by 2 bases and the J gene end by 10 bases; junction bases not matched to a gene: 10. The CDR3 here is CSARPTSGTLAQYF. As DNA, the CDR3 is TGCAGTGCTAGACCGACTAGCGGGACCTTAGCCCAGTACTTC.

The chain combines TRBV15 with TRBJ2-1; 9 bases agree with TRBD1. The J call may be mistaken, given a closer DNA end match to TRBJ2-7. Germline CDR1 LNHNV, CDR2 YYDKDF (reference sequence). The CDR3 is made up of 13 amino acids. The CDR3 nucleotides read TGTGCCACCAACAGGGGACAGGGCTACGAGCAGTACTTC. This gives the protein CATNRGQGYEQYF.

The V call is TRBV20-1, the J call TRBJ2-3, with D possibly being TRBD1 (6 bases). The CDR3 sequence is 13 residues long. V shed 2 bases and J shed 5 bases, with 11 bases lying between them. CDR1 is DFQATT and CDR2 is SNEGSKA in the germline V gene (reference sequence). CDR3 sequence reads: CSARSTGRDTQYF. DNA for the CDR3: TGCAGTGCTAGATCTACAGGGAGAGATACGCAGTATTTT.

J is TRBJ2-1 and V is TRBV12-3 or TRBV12-4; 9 bases line up with TRBD2. This CDR3 region has 14 residues. V shed 10 bases and J 7 bases; nucleotides not matched to a gene: 11. CDR3 loop: CANRKGLAPNEQFF. CDR3 in DNA: TGTGCCAACAGAAAGGGACTAGCACCAAATGAGCAGTTCTTC.

This clonotype has at least ten counts. This chain joins TRBV4-2 and TRBJ2-6; D is unclear. Germline V gene data show CDR1 as LGHNA and CDR2 as YNFKEQ. V was trimmed by 4 bases and J by 0 bases, leaving 13 bases between them. The CDR3 consists of 17 residues. The CDR3 here is CASSRTITSSGANVLTF. Written as DNA, the CDR3 is TGTGCCAGCAGCCGCACCATTACAAGCTCTGGGGCCAACGTCCTGACTTTC.

The chain joins TRBV28 to TRBJ2-1; D perhaps matches TRBD1 (5 bases). Trimming stripped 4 bases from V and 9 bases from J, with 13 bases between. Germline CDR1 is MDHEN and CDR2 is SYDVKM. The CDR3 has 13 residues. The CDR3 loop reads CASSSYQGSEQFF. The CDR3 nucleotides are TGTGCCAGCAGTTCCTATCAGGGTTCTGAGCAGTTCTTC. Together with reference TRBV28 and TRBJ2-1, the CDR3 gives the full variable domain: DVKVTQSSRYLVKRTGEKVFLECVQDMDHENMFWYRQDPGLGLRLIYFSYDVKMKEKGDIPEGYSVSREKKERFSLILESASTNQTSMYLCASSSYQGSEQFFGPGTRLTVL.

The chain uses TRBV20-1 and TRBJ2-7; D might be TRBD2 (6 bases). Germline-derived CDR1 and CDR2 are DFQATT and SNEGSKA (reference sequence). The length of the CDR3 is 12 residues. The ends were cut back, 3 bases at V and 7 bases at J, with 13 bases in the middle. The CDR3 DNA is TGCAGTGCTAGCGGGAGTCGTCGGGAGCAGTACTTC. As protein: CSASGSRREQYF.

The table lists this clonotype with a few counts. Here the CDR3 reads CASTRTIRTGTSTDTQYF. The CDR3 coding sequence is TGCGCCAGCACACGGACAATCAGGACAGGGACGAGCACAGATACGCAGTATTTT. This chain joins TRBV5-1 and TRBJ2-3, with TRBD1 matching 8 bases. This CDR3 has 18 residues. CDR1 SGHRS and CDR2 YFSETQ come from the germline V gene. Trimming at V came to 6 bases and at J to 0 bases, leaving 15 bases not matched to a gene.

CDR3 sequence reads: CASSRTLQGDEQYF. The CDR3 bases are TGTGCCAGCAGCCGAACCTTACAGGGTGACGAGCAGTACTTC. The V and J genes are TRBV6-2 or TRBV6-3 and TRBJ2-7; possible D gene TRBD1, 6 bases. V dropped 6 bases and J dropped 5 bases, with 17 bases sitting between them. The CDR3 sequence is 14 residues long. Looked up from germline, CDR1 is MNHEY and CDR2 is SVGEGT.

This sequence joins TRBV9 and TRBJ2-4; D might be TRBD2 (5 bases). The V end lost 1 base, the J end lost 9 bases, and 20 bases lay between the germline ends. There are 16 residues in the CDR3. Germline CDR1 and CDR2: SGDLS and YYNGEE. CDR3 nucleotide sequence: TGTGCCAGCAGCGTATATTCAAGGACCGACTATGGCATTCAGTACTTC. Encoded protein: CASSVYSRTDYGIQYF. Supplemented by reference TRBV9 and TRBJ2-4, the full variable domain reads DSGVTQTPKHLITATGQRVTLRCSPRSGDLSVYWYQQSLDQGLQFLIQYYNGEERAKGNILERFSAQQFPDLHSELNLSSLELGDSALYFCASSVYSRTDYGIQYFGAGTRLSVL.

There are a few counts of this clonotype. The chain is built from TRBV24-1 and TRBJ2-1, with TRBD2 as a possible D gene (6 bases). The CDR3 is 16 residues long. Germline loops: CDR1 KGHDR, CDR2 SFDVKD. Trimming removed 3 bases at V and 0 bases at J, with 11 bases between. For the CDR3, the DNA is TGTGCCACCAGTGATCCCGGGAGTGACTCCTACAATGAGCAGTTCTTC. Residues: CATSDPGSDSYNEQFF.

The chain combines TRBV20-1 with TRBJ2-1; 9 nucleotides agree with TRBD2. Looked up from germline, CDR1 is DFQATT and CDR2 is SNEGSKA (reference sequence). This CDR3 comprises 17 residues. J gave up 0 bases and V 6 bases, and 12 bases lay outside the gene matches. CDR3 residues: CSAGGLAGSSSYNEQFF. The CDR3 DNA reads TGCAGTGCGGGCGGGCTAGCGGGGTCGAGCTCCTACAATGAGCAGTTCTTC.